This paragraph covers one T cell receptor beta chain sequence. Its target is not known. The data were taken from a study of cytomegalovirus exposure and HLA in healthy donors. General study results and limits: Specificity of three CMV-associated chains for CMV antigens was verified in vitro.

The CDR3 is 14 residues long. Germline values: CDR1 LGHNA, CDR2 YNFKEQ. Trimming stripped 0 bases from V and 1 base from J, with 7 bases between. The PCR ran on 60 Vbeta and 13 Jbeta primers. Original processing notes: Later reanalysis found around 80 million unique TCR beta chains, around 10 million of them shared. Sequencing used immunoSEQ multiplex PCR; TCRdb keeps in-frame clones, though not all of them. D and trimming come from the DNA, and the V and J calls and clone size come from that table. The sample shows about 160,000 clones, roughly 85% of them seen only once. The V and J genes are TRBV4-2 and TRBJ2-7, with a possible D match to TRBD2 (6 bases). The sequencing input was PBMCs. This clonotype originated in a woman between 45 and 60 years old in good health and CMV-seropositive. The CDR3 region is CASSQDGGSYEQYF. CDR3 in DNA: TGTGCCAGCAGCCAAGATGGGGGGTCCTACGAGCAGTACTTC.